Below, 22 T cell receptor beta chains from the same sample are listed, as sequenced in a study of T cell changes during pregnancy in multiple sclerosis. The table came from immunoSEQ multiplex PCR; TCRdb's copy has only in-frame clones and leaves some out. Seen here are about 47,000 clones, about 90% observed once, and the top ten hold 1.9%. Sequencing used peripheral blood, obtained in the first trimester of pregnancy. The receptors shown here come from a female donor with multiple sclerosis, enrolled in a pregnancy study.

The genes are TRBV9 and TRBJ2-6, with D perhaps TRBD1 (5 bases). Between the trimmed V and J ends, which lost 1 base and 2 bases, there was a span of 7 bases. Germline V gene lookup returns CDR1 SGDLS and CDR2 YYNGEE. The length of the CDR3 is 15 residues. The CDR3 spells CASSVRGTGANVLTF. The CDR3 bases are TGTGCCAGCAGCGTAAGGGGAACTGGGGCCAACGTCCTGACTTTC.

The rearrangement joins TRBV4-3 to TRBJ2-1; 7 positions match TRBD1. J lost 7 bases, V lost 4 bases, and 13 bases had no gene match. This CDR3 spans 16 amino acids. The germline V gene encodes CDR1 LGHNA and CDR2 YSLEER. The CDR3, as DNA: TGCGCCAGCAGCCGGGATAGTTTGCCAGGGGGTAATGAGCAGTTCTTC. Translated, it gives CASSRDSLPGGNEQFF.

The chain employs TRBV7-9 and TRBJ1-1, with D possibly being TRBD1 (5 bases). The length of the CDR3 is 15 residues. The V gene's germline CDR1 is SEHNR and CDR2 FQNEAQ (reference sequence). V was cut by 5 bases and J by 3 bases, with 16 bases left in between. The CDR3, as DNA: TGTGCCAGCAGCCTCGGAGATTTCAGGGACACTGAAGCTTTCTTT. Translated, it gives CASSLGDFRDTEAFF.

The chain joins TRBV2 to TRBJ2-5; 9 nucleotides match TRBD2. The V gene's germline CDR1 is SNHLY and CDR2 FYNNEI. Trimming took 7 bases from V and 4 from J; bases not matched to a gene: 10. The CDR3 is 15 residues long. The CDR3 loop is CASNWRGGIRETQYF. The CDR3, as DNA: TGTGCCAGCAATTGGCGGGGGGGCATCCGAGAGACCCAGTACTTC.

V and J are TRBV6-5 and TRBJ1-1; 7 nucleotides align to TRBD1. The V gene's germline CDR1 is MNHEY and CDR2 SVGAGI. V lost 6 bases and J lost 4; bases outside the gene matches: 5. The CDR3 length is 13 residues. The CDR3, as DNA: TGTGCCAGCAGCTCGACAGGGTTCACTGAAGCTTTCTTT. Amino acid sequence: CASSSTGFTEAFF.

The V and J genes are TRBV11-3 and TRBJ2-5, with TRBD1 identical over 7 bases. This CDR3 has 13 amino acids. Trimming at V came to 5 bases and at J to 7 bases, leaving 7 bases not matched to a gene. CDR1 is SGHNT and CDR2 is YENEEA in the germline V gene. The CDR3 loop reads CASSPAPGGTQYF. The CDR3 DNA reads TGTGCCAGCAGCCCTGCCCCAGGGGGGACCCAGTACTTC.

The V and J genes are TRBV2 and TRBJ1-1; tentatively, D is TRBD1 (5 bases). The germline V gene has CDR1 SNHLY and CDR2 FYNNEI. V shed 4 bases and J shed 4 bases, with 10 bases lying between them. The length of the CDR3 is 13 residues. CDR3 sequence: CASSVAGGTEAFF. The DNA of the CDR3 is TGTGCCAGCAGTGTCGCGGGGGGCACTGAAGCTTTCTTT.

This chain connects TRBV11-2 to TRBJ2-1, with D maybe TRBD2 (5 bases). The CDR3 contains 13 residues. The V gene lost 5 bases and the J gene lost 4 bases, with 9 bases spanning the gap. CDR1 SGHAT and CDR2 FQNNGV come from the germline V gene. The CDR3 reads CASSPRTYNEQFF. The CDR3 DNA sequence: TGTGCCAGCAGCCCGCGGACTTACAATGAGCAGTTCTTC.

The CDR3 bases are TGTGCCAGCAGTTTATCGTCACAGGGTGGGGAAAAACTGTTTTTT. The encoded protein is CASSLSSQGGEKLFF. The chain employs TRBV28 and TRBJ1-4; possible D gene TRBD1, 6 bases. Germline V gene sequence: CDR1 MDHEN, CDR2 SYDVKM. Trimming pared 1 base from V and 8 bases from J, leaving 14 bases between. The CDR3 is made up of 15 amino acids.

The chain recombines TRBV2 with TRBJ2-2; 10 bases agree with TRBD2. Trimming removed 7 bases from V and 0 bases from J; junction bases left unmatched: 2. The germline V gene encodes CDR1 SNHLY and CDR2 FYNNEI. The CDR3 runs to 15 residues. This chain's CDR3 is CASTLAGANTGELFF. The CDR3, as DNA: TGTGCCAGCACCCTAGCGGGGGCGAACACCGGGGAGCTGTTTTTT.

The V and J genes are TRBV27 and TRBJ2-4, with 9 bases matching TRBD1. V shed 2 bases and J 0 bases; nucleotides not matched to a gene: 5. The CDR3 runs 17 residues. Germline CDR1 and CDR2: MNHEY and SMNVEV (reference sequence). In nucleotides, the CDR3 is TGTGCCAGCAGTTTAGGGACAGGGACCCTAGCCAAAAACATTCAGTACTTC. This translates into CASSLGTGTLAKNIQYF.

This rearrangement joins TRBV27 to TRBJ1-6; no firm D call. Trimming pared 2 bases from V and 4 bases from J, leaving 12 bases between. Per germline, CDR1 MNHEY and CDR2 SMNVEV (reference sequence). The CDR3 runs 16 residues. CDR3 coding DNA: TGTGCCAGCAGTTTAAGAGGGATGGGGTATAATTCACCCCTCCACTTT. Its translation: CASSLRGMGYNSPLHF.

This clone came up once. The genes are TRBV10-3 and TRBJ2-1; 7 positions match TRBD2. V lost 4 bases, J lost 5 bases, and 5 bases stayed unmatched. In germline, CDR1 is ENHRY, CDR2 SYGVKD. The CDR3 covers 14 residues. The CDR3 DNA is TGTGCCATCAGTGCGGGACTACCCAACAATGAGCAGTTCTTC. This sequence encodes CAISAGLPNNEQFF.

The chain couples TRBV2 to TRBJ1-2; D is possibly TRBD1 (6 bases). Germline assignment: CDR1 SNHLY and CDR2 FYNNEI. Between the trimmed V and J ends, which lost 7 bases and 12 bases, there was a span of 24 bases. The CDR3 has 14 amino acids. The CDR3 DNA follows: TGTGCCAGCAATCTACAGGGACATTCTATAAAGGACACCTTC. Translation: CASNLQGHSIKDTF.

The CDR3 loop is CASSFRGKALYGYTF. DNA of the CDR3: TGTGCCAGCAGTTTTCGGGGAAAAGCCCTCTATGGCTACACCTTC. V and J are TRBV27 and TRBJ1-2, with unresolved D. The CDR3 totals 15 residues. The V gene's germline CDR1 is MNHEY and CDR2 SMNVEV (reference sequence). V shed 3 bases and J shed 4 bases, with 15 bases lying between them.

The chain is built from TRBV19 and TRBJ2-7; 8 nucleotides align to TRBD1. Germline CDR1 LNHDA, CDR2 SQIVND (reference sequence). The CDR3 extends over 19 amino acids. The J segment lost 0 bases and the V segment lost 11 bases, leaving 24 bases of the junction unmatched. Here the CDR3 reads CARPPIGQGVLITSYEQYF. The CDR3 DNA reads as TGTGCCCGGCCCCCCATTGGACAGGGCGTCCTTATTACCTCCTACGAGCAGTACTTC.

The CDR3 protein is CASGVSRGNSGNTIYF. DNA of the CDR3: TGTGCTAGTGGTGTCTCCAGGGGCAACTCTGGAAACACCATATATTTT. V gene TRBV12-5 combines with J gene TRBJ1-3; a possible D gene is TRBD1 (6 bases). Trimming left V 5 bases short and J 0 bases short, with 14 bases between. CDR1 is LGHNT and CDR2 is FRNRAP in the germline V gene. The CDR3 has 16 amino acids. Variable domain in full (rest from reference TRBV12-5 and TRBJ1-3): DARVTQTPRHKVTEMGQEVTMRCQPILGHNTVFWYRQTMMQGLELLAYFRNRAPLDDSGMPKDRFSAEMPDATLATLKIQPSEPRDSAVYFCASGVSRGNSGNTIYFGEGSWLTVV.

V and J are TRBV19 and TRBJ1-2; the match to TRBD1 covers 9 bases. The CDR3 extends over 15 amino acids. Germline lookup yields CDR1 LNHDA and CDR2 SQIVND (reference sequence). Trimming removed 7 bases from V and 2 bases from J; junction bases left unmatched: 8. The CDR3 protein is CASTNPGQGNYGYTF. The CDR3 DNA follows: TGTGCCAGTACCAACCCGGGACAGGGAAACTATGGCTACACCTTC.

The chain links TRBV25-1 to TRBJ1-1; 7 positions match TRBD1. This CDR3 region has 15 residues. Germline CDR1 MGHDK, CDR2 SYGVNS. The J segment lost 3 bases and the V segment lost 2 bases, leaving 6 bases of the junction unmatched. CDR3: CASSEARQGDTEAFF. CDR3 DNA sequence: TGTGCCAGCAGTGAAGCGAGACAGGGCGACACTGAAGCTTTCTTT.

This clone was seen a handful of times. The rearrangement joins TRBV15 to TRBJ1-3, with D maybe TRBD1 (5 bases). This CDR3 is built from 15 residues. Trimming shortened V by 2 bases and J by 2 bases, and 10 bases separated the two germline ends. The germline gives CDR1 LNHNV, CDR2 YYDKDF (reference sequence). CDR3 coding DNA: TGTGCCACCAGCAGACGTCAGGGAACTGGAAACACCATATATTTT. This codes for CATSRRQGTGNTIYF.

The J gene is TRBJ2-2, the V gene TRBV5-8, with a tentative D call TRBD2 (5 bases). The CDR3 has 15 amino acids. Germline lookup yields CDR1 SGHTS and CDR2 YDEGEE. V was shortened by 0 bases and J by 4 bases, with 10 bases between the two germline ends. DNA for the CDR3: TGTGCCAGCAGCTTGGCCGGGGTCGGCACCGGGGAGCTGTTTTTT. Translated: CASSLAGVGTGELFF.

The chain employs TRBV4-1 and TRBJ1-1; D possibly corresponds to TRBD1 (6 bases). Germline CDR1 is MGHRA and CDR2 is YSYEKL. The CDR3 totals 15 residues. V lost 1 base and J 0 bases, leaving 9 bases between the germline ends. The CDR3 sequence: CASSQVPGVNTEAFF. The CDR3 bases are TGCGCCAGCAGCCAAGTTCCAGGGGTGAACACTGAAGCTTTCTTT.